This T cell receptor beta chain originates from a study of CD8+ T cells in alopecia areata. Study-level points and caveats: Normal skin's resident alphabeta T cells are also sequenced in scalp samples. An increase in clonality over normal scalp was evident in lesional scalp, especially alopecia totalis/universalis. TCR sharing across patients was less clear than in mice, possibly HLA-related.

T lymphocytes (CD4+ and CD8+) were sorted from PBMCs. Comments on this clone: The target antigen is unknown.

Extraction of RNA preceded its reverse transcription into cDNA, which served as the sequencing template. TCRdb keeps only in-frame clones here, not all; method: immunoSEQ multiplex PCR. The sample shows about 23,000 clones, around 56% of them seen only once. The CDR3 consists of 13 residues. V lost 3 bases and J 2 bases, leaving 7 bases between the germline ends. Germline CDR1 is MGHRA and CDR2 is YSYEKL. The clonotype originates from a human donor with alopecia areata. J is TRBJ2-5 and V is TRBV4-1; D possibly matches TRBD1 or TRBD2 (5 bases each). The sequenced material came from NKG2D-high CD8+ T cells sorted from blood. CDR3 amino acids: CASSQGEQETQYF. The CDR3 nucleotides are TGCGCCAGCAGCCAGGGGGAGCAAGAGACCCAGTACTTC.